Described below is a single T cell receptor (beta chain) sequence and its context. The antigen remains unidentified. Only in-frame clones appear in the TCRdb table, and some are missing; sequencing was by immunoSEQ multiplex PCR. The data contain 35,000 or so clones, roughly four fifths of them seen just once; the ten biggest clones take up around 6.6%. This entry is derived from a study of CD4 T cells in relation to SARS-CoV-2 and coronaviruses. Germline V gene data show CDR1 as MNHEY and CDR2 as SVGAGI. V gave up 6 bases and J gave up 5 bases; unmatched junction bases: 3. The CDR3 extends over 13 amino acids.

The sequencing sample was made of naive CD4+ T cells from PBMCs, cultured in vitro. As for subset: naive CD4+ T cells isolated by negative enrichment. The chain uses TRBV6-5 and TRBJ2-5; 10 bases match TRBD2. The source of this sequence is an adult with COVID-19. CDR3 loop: CASRLAGAETQYF. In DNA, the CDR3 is TGTGCCAGCAGGCTAGCGGGGGCGGAGACCCAGTACTTC.